This T cell receptor beta chain was identified in a study of cytomegalovirus exposure and HLA in healthy donors. This CDR3 comprises 15 residues. The trim removed 4 bases at V and 3 bases at J, leaving 9 bases unmatched. Germline CDR1 and CDR2: SGHNT and YYREEE (reference sequence). Method: immunoSEQ multiplex PCR; TCRdb's copy keeps in-frame clones and lacks some. Of around 70,000 clones listed, 85% to 95% are singletons. The receptor comes from a woman in her late teens or twenties in good health and CMV-seronegative. What was sequenced was PBMCs. The chain is built from TRBV5-4 and TRBJ2-5, with TRBD2 identical over 7 bases. The CDR3 reads CASSRGGVSKETQYF. The CDR3 bases are TGTGCCAGCAGCCGCGGGGGAGTATCAAAAGAGACCCAGTACTTC.